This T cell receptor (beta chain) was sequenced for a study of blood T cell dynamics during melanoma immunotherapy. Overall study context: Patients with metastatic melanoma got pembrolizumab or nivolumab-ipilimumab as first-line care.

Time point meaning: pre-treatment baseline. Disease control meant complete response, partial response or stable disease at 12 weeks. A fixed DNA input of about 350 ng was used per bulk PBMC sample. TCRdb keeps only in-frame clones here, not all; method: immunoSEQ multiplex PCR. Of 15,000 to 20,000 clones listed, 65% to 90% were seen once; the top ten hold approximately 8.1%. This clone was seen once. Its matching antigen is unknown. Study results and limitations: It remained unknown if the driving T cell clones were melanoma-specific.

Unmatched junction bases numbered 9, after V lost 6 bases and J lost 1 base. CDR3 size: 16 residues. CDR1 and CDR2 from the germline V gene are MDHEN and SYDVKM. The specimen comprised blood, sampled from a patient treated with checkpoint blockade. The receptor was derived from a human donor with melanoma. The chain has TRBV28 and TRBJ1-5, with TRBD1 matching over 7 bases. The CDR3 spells CASRDQQGFSNQPQHF. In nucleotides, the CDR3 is TGTGCCAGCAGGGATCAACAGGGGTTCAGCAATCAGCCCCAGCATTTT.